The present entry profiles one TCR beta chain with its context. The target antigen is unknown. This entry comes from a study of T cell repertoires in cytomegalovirus infection. In the study overall: Indicated by public TCR beta signatures were CMV infection and matching HLA type. Findings and caveats of the study: The ex vivo response was dominated by HLA-C-restricted CMV-specific TCR beta clonotypes. Cumulative frequency (of public TCR beta family members) identified carriers of CMV plus the relevant HLA.

Germline CDR1 and CDR2: GTSNPN and SVGIG (reference sequence). The CDR3 spans 14 residues. Trimming stripped 0 bases from V and 5 bases from J, with 13 bases between. Each CDR3 protein gets one entry after TCRdb re-called the reads with MiXCR. The sample carries some 180,000 distinct CDR3 sequences, about 18% recorded once. The receptor's source is a human donor in good health (CMV status not recorded). Some clones in this sample may be carry-over from other donors' samples. The sample taken for sequencing was CD8+ T cells from PBMCs. The V and J genes are TRBV30 and TRBJ1-2; D possibly corresponds to TRBD1 (5 bases). For the CDR3, the DNA is TGTGCCTGGAGTGTTGCAGGGCGGGCATATGGCTACACCTTC. This encodes CAWSVAGRAYGYTF. Based on the CDR3 plus reference TRBV30 and TRBJ1-2, the full variable domain is SQTIHQWPATLVQPVGSPLSLECTVEGTSNPNLYWYRQAAGRGLQLLFYSVGIGQISSEVPQNLSASRPQDRQFILSSKKLLLSDSGFYLCAWSVAGRAYGYTFGSGTRLTVV.